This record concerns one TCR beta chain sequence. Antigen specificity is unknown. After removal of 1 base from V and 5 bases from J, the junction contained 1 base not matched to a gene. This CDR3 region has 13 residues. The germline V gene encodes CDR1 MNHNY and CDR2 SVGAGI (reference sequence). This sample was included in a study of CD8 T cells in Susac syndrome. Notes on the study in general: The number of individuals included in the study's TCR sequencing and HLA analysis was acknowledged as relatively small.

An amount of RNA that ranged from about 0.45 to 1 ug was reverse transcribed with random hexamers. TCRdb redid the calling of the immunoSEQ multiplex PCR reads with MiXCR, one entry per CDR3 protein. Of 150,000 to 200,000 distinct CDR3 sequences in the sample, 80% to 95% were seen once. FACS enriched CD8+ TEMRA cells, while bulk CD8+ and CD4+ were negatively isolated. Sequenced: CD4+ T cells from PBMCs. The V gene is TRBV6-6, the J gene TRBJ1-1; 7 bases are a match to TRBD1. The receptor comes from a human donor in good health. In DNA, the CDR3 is TGTGCCAGCAGTTACTTGGGACAGACTGAAGCTTTCTTT. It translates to CASSYLGQTEAFF.